The next 13 T cell receptor beta chains were all read from a single sample in a study of siplizumab effects on memory and regulatory T cells. Sequencing used immunoSEQ multiplex PCR; TCRdb keeps in-frame clones, though not all of them. Of 100,000 to 110,000 clones detected, 91% appear once; the ten largest clones hold about 0.15%. The source material was CD4+ T cells sorted from blood. These receptors all stem from a human donor in good health.

The V call is TRBV15, the J call TRBJ2-5; D remains ambiguous. This CDR3 is built from 14 residues. Germline V gives CDR1 LNHNV, CDR2 YYDKDF (reference sequence). The V end lost 0 bases, the J end lost 4 bases, and 9 bases lay between the germline ends. CDR3 coding DNA: TGTGCCACCAGCAGAGATGTGGAATTAGAGACCCAGTACTTC. Its translation is CATSRDVELETQYF.

The chain employs TRBV7-3 and TRBJ2-7, with no clear D. The V end lost 0 bases, the J end lost 7 bases, and 10 bases lay between the germline ends. CDR1 is SGHTA and CDR2 is FQGTGA in the germline V gene. The CDR3 length is 13 residues. In nucleotides, the CDR3 is TGTGCCAGCAGCTTAACGGCGCTTGGGGAGCAGTACTTC. Translation: CASSLTALGEQYF.

The rearrangement uses TRBV25-1 and TRBJ2-3, with TRBD2 identical over 12 bases. CDR1 and CDR2 from the germline V gene are MGHDK and SYGVNS. The J segment lost 0 bases and the V segment lost 3 bases, leaving 7 bases of the junction unmatched. There are 18 residues in the CDR3. The CDR3 bases are TGTGCCAGCAGTGACGGCTGGACTAGCGGGGCTAGCACAGATACGCAGTATTTT. Its protein is CASSDGWTSGASTDTQYF.

The chain is built from TRBV7-9 and TRBJ2-1, with a possible D match to TRBD2 (7 bases). With 2 bases removed from V and 7 bases from J, the gap between germline ends came to 15 bases. This CDR3 spans 15 amino acids. Germline V CDR1 and CDR2: SEHNR, FQNEAQ (reference sequence). The CDR3 loop is CASSLIRGAGNEQFF. In DNA, the CDR3 is TGTGCCAGCAGCTTAATCCGGGGGGCTGGGAATGAGCAGTTCTTC. Supplemented by reference TRBV7-9 and TRBJ2-1, the full variable domain reads DTGVSQNPRHKITKRGQNVTFRCDPISEHNRLYWYRQTLGQGPEFLTYFQNEAQLEKSRLLSDRFSAERPKGSFSTLEIQRTEQGDSAMYLCASSLIRGAGNEQFFGPGTRLTVL.

The V and J genes are TRBV15 and TRBJ2-4, with 8 nucleotides matching TRBD2. V shed 0 bases, J shed 6 bases, and the junction held 1 base outside the gene matches. The CDR3 has 14 residues. Per the germline V gene, CDR1 is LNHNV and CDR2 is YYDKDF (reference sequence). As DNA, the CDR3 is TGTGCCACCAGCAGAGATGGACTAGCAAACATTCAGTACTTC. It encodes CATSRDGLANIQYF. The entire variable domain, with the rest obtained from reference TRBV15 and TRBJ2-4, is as follows: DAMVIQNPRYQVTQFGKPVTLSCSQTLNHNVMYWYQQKSSQAPKLLFHYYDKDFNNEADTPDNFQSRRPNTSFCFLDIRSPGLGDTAMYLCATSRDGLANIQYFGAGTRLSVL.

The chain couples TRBV11-3 to TRBJ2-2; 8 positions match TRBD1. This CDR3 has 15 amino acids. The V gene's germline CDR1 is SGHNT and CDR2 YENEEA. Losses at the gene ends were 5 bases for V and 7 bases for J; bases not matched to a gene: 9. The CDR3 nucleotides read TGTGCCAGCAGCCCCCGACAGGGGCCGGACGGGGAGCTGTTTTTT. It specifies CASSPRQGPDGELFF.

This clone was detected once. The V gene is TRBV9, the J gene TRBJ1-2; 11 nucleotides match TRBD1. With V trimmed by 3 bases and J by 5 bases, 6 bases remained unmatched. This CDR3 spans 15 amino acids. Germline V CDR1 and CDR2: SGDLS, YYNGEE. CDR3 DNA: TGTGCCAGCAGCGCTCGGACAGGGGGCGAGTATGGCTACACCTTC. It specifies CASSARTGGEYGYTF.

The chain combines TRBV28 with TRBJ2-3; 10 nucleotides align to TRBD2. The V gene's germline CDR1 is MDHEN and CDR2 SYDVKM. CDR3 size: 17 residues. The V and J ends lost 2 bases and 4 bases, in that order; junction bases with no gene match: 9. CDR3 amino acids: CASSLKERGGRADTQYF. CDR3 nucleotide sequence: TGTGCCAGCAGTTTAAAGGAGCGGGGGGGCCGCGCAGATACGCAGTATTTT.

The chain links TRBV6-6 to TRBJ2-5; D is perhaps TRBD1 (6 bases). The CDR3 consists of 14 residues. Germline V gene lookup returns CDR1 MNHNY and CDR2 SVGAGI (reference sequence). Trimming took off 2 bases at V and 5 bases at J, with 12 bases between the two ends. The CDR3 DNA sequence: TGTGCCAGCAGTTACGGTACAGGGATGGAGACCCAGTACTTC. It translates to CASSYGTGMETQYF.

The chain is built from TRBV11-2 and TRBJ2-7, with unresolved D. There are 14 residues in the CDR3. The germline CDR1 and CDR2 sequences are SGHAT and FQNNGV. The germline V and J ends were trimmed by 0 bases and 5 bases, with 11 bases remaining between them. CDR3 coding DNA: TGTGCCAGCAGCTTAGATCGGGCGAGCCACGAGCAGTACTTC. Protein sequence: CASSLDRASHEQYF.

The chain joins TRBV5-1 to TRBJ1-6; D perhaps matches TRBD1 (6 bases). The CDR3 is 15 amino acids. Germline CDR1 SGHRS, CDR2 YFSETQ. V lost 0 bases to trimming and J lost 10 bases, with 14 bases between them. The CDR3 sequence: CASSLAGRGQSPLHF. In DNA form, the CDR3 reads TGCGCCAGCAGCTTGGCCGGTAGGGGACAATCACCCCTCCACTTT.

The V and J genes are TRBV21-1 and TRBJ2-1; the table's D call, TRBD2, was not checked against the DNA. TRBV21-1 counts as a pseudogene. The CDR3 covers 17 residues. CDR3 protein: CASSKADGWSSYNEQFF. The CDR3 nucleotides read TGTGCCAGCAGCAAAGCCGACGGTTGGAGCTCCTACAATGAGCAGTTCTTC.

The chain combines TRBV10-3 with TRBJ2-1; 12 nucleotides align to TRBD1. The CDR3 covers 14 residues. Trimming took 11 bases from V and 5 from J; bases not matched to a gene: 7. Germline V gives CDR1 ENHRY, CDR2 SYGVKD. The CDR3 loop is CAAHRDRGHNEQFF. The CDR3 nucleotides read TGTGCCGCCCACCGGGACAGGGGGCACAATGAGCAGTTCTTC.